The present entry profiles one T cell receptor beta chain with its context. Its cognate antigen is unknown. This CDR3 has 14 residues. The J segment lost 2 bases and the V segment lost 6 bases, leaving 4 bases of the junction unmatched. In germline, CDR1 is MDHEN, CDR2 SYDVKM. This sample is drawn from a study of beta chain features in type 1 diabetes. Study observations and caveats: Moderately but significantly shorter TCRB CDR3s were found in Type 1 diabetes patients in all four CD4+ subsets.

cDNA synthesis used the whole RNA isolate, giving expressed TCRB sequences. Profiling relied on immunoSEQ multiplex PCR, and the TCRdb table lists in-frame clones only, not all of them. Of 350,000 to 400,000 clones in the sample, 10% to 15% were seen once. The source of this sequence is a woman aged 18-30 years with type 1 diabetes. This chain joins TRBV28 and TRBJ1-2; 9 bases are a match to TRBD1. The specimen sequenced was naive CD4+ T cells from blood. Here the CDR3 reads CASRGQGENYGYTF. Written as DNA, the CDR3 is TGTGCCAGCAGGGGACAGGGAGAGAACTATGGCTACACCTTC.